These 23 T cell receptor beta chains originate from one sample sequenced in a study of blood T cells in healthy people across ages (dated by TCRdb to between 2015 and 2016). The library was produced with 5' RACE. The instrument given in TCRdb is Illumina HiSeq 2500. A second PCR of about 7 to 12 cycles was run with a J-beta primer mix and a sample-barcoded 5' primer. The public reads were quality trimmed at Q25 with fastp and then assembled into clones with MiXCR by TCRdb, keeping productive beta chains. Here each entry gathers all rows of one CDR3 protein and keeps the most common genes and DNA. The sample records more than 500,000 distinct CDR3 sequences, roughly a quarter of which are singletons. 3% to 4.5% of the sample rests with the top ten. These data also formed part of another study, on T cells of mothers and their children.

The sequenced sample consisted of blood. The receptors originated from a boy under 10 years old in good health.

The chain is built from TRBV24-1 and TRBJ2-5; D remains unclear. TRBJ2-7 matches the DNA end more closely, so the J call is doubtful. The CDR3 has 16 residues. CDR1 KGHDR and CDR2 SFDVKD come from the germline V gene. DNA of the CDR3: TGTGCCACCAGTGATCCCCCAGGCCTCCGTGGCTACGAGCAGTACTTC. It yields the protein CATSDPPGLRGYEQYF.

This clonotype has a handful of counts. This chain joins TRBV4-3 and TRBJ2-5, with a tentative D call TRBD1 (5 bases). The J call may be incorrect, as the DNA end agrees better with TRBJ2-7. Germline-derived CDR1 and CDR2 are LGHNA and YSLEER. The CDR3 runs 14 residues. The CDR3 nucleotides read TGCGCCAGCAGCCAAGATCAGGGTACCTACGAGCAGTACTTC. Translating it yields CASSQDQGTYEQYF.

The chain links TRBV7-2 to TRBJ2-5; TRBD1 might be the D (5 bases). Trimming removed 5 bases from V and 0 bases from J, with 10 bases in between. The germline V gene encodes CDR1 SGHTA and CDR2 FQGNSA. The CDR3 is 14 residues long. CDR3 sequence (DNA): TGTGCCAGCAGCGGCCCAGGGTACCAAGAGACCCAGTACTTC. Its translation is CASSGPGYQETQYF.

CDR3 nucleotide sequence: TGTGCCAGCAGCTTAGTCCCGCCCGGGCCTCAAGAGACCCAGTACTTC. Its protein is CASSLVPPGPQETQYF. The chain links TRBV7-9 to TRBJ2-5; D is unresolved. This CDR3 is 16 amino acids long. Trimming cost V 1 base and J 2 bases, with 14 bases left between them. Germline CDR1 SEHNR, CDR2 FQNEAQ (reference sequence). Full variable domain (rest looked up from reference TRBV7-9 and TRBJ2-5): DTGVSQNPRHKITKRGQNVTFRCDPISEHNRLYWYRQTLGQGPEFLTYFQNEAQLEKSRLLSDRFSAERPKGSFSTLEIQRTEQGDSAMYLCASSLVPPGPQETQYFGPGTRLLVL.

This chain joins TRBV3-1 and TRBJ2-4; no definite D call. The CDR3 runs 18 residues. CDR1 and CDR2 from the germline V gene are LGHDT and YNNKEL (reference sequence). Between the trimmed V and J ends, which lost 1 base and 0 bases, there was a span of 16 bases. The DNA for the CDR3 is TGTGCCAGCAGCCAAGCACACCCAAACTGGGTAGCCAAAAACATTCAGTACTTC. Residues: CASSQAHPNWVAKNIQYF.

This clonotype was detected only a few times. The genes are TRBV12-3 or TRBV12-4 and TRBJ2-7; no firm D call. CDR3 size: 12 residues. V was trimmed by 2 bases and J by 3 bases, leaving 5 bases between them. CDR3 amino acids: CASSLNLYEQYF. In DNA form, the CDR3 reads TGTGCCAGCAGTTTAAACCTCTACGAGCAGTACTTC.

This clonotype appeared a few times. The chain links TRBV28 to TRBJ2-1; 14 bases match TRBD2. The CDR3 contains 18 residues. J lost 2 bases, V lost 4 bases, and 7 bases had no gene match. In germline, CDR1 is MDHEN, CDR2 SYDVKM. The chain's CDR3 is CASSSGTSGSPAYNEQFF. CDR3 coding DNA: TGTGCCAGCAGTTCAGGGACTAGCGGGAGTCCCGCCTACAATGAGCAGTTCTTC.

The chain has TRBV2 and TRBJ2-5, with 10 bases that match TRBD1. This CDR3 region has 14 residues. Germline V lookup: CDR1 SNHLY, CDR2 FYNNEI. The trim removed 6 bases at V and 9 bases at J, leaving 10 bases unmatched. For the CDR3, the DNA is TGTGCCAGCAGCGACCCGGGACAGGGGAAGGCCCAGTACTTC. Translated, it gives CASSDPGQGKAQYF.

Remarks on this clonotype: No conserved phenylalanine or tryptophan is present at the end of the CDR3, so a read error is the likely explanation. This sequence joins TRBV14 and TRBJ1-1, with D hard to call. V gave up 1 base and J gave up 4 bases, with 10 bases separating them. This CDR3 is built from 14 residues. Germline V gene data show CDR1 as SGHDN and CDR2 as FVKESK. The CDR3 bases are TGTGCCAGCAGCCAAGCCGGGGTAGTCACTGAAGCTTTCCTT. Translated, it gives CASSQAGVVTEAFL.

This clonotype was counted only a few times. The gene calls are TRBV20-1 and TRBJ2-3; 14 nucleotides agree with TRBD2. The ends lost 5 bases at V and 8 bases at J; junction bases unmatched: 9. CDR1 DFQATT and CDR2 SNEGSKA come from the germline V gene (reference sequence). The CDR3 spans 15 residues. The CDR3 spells CSARTSGGLGGTQYF. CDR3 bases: TGCAGTGCTCGGACTAGCGGGGGGCTAGGGGGTACGCAGTATTTT.

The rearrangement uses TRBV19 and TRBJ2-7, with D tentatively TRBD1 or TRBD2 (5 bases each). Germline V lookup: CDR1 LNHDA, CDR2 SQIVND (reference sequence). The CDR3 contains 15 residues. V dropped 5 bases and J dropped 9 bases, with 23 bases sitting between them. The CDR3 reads CASSPLRGLGDGQYF. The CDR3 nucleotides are TGTGCCAGTAGTCCCCTCCGAGGACTGGGGGATGGGCAGTACTTC.

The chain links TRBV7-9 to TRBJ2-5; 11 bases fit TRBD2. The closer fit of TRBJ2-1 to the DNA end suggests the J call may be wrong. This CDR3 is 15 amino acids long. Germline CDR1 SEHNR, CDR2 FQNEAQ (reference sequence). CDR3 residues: CASSFLAGGPNEQFF. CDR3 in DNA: TGTGCCAGCAGCTTTCTAGCGGGAGGTCCCAATGAGCAGTTCTTC.

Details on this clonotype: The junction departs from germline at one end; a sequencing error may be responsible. CDR3 sequence reads: CAVSGPDPREQFF. The CDR3 DNA sequence: TGTGCCGTCAGTGGACCAGATCCCCGGGAGCAGTTCTTC. The rearrangement uses TRBV10-3 and TRBJ2-1, with unresolved D. This CDR3 comprises 13 residues. The germline V gene encodes CDR1 ENHRY and CDR2 SYGVKD.

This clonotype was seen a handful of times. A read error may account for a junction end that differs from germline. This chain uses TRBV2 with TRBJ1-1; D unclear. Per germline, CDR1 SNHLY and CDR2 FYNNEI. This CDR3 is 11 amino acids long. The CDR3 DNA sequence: TGTGCCAGCAATTCTCAGGACCCCAGTGGGTTT. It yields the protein CASNSQDPSGF. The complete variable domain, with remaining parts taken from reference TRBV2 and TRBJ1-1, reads EPEVTQTPSHQVTQMGQEVILRCVPISNHLYFYWYRQILGQKVEFLVSFYNNEISEKSEIFDDQFSVERPDGSNFTLKIRSTKLEDSAMYFCASNSQDPSGFGQGTRLTVV.

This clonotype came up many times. The CDR3: CASSDGQGPSYEQYF. In DNA, the CDR3 is TGTGCCAGCAGCGACGGACAGGGGCCATCCTACGAGCAGTACTTC. The V gene is TRBV7-8, the J gene TRBJ2-7; TRBD1 aligns across 9 bases. The CDR3 runs to 15 residues. The ends lost 5 bases at V and 1 base at J; junction bases unmatched: 6. Germline-derived CDR1 and CDR2 are SGHVS and FQNEAQ.

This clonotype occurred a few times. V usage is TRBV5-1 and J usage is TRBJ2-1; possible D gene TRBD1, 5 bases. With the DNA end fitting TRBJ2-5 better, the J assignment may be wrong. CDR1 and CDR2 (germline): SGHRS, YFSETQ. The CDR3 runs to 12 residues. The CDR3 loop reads CASLTGGETQYF. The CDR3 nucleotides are TGCGCCAGCTTAACAGGTGGGGAGACCCAGTACTTC.

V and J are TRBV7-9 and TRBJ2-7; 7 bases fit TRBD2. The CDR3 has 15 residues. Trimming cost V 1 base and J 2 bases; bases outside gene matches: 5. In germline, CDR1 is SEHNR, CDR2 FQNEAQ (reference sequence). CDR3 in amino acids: CASSLGAGETYEQYF. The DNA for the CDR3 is TGTGCCAGCAGCTTAGGGGCGGGGGAGACCTACGAGCAGTACTTC.

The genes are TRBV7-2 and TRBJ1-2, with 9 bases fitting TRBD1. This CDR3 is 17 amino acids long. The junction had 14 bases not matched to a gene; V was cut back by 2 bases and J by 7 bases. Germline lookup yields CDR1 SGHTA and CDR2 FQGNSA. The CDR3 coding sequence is TGTGCCAGCAGCTTAATGTACGGGACAGGGTTAAGTGGTGGCTACACCTTC. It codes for CASSLMYGTGLSGGYTF.

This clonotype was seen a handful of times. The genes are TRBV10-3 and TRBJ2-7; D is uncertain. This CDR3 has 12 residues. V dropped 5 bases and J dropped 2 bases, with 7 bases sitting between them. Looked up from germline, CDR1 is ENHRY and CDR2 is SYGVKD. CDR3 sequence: CAISISPYEQYF. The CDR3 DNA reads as TGTGCCATCAGTATATCCCCCTACGAGCAGTACTTC.

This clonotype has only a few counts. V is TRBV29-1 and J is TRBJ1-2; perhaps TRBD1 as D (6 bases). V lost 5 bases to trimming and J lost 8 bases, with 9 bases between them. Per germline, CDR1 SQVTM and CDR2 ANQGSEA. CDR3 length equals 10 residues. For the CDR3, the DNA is TGCAGCGTTTCAGGGGAGGGCTACACCTTC. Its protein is CSVSGEGYTF.

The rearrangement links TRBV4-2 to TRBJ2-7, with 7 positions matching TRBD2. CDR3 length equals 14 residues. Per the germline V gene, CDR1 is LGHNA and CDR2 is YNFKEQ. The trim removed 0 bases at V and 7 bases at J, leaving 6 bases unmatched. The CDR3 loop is CASSQDRLAGEQYF. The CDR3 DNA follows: TGTGCCAGCAGCCAAGATAGACTAGCAGGAGAGCAGTACTTC.

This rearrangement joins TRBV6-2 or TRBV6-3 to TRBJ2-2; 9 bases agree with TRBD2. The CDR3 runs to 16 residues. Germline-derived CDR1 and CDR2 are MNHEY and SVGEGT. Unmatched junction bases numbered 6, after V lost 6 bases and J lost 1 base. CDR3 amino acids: CASRSLAGMNTGELFF. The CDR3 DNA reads TGTGCCAGCAGATCTCTAGCGGGGATGAACACCGGGGAGCTGTTTTTT.

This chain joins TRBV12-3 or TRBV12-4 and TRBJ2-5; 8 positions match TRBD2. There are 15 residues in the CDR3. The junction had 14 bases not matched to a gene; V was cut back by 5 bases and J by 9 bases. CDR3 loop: CASSTRGAGVAAQYF. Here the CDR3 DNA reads TGTGCCAGCAGTACTCGAGGAGCGGGGGTGGCGGCCCAGTACTTC.